This TCR beta chain was obtained from a study of T cells after yellow fever vaccination. At the level of the study: Fractions of low cell number were prepared using SMART-Seq v4 Ultra Low Input. Study-wide findings and caveats: Reappearing after the booster were most of the clones from primary vaccination (around 96% CD4, approximately 88% CD8). Overlap between CD4 and CD8 compartments was detected for a small share of clonotypes.

Only a few counts were recorded for this clonotype. Its antigen is still unknown. A universal primer site and UMIs were added as TCR cDNA was made by 5'RACE template switching. A single record per CDR3 protein comes from TCRdb applying MiXCR to the 5' RACE reads. The sample holds a few hundred thousand distinct CDR3 sequences, under 25% seen once. The origin of this receptor is a man aged 30 to 45 who received the YFV17D yellow fever vaccine. The material sequenced was PBMCs, taken 15 days after the yellow fever booster vaccination.

CDR3 loop: CASSYPGGAQYF. The CDR3 DNA follows: TGTGCCAGCAGCTATCCTGGTGGGGCCCAGTACTTC. This chain joins TRBV7-3 and TRBJ2-5; no clear D. The CDR3 consists of 12 residues. The ends were cut back, 4 bases at V and 9 bases at J, with 12 bases in the middle. CDR1 and CDR2 (germline): SGHTA, FQGTGA.